The clone carrying this T cell receptor beta chain has a handful of counts. Construction of the TCRbeta library involved unique molecular identifiers. TCRdb ran MiXCR on the PCR reads and lists one entry per CDR3 protein. The data contain about 460,000 distinct CDR3 sequences, over 9.5% of them seen just once; the ten biggest clones take up 2%. The data belong to a study of T-cell reconstitution after alpha-beta-depleted transplantation in children. In germline, CDR1 is MNHEY, CDR2 SVGAGI. This CDR3 is 15 amino acids long. Germline trimming cut 10 bases from V and 0 bases from J; bases unmatched to any gene: 6.

The sequence was obtained from a child aged 2 to 10 with inherited bone marrow failure, due to receive a stem cell transplant. This specimen was PBMCs, taken before TCRalphabeta/CD19-depleted stem cell transplant. The genes are TRBV6-5 and TRBJ2-7; the match to TRBD2 covers 13 bases. In DNA, the CDR3 is TGTGCCACCACCGGGACTAGCGGGGTCTCCTACGAGCAGTACTTC. Amino acid sequence: CATTGTSGVSYEQYF.